The rows below give T cell receptor beta chains drawn from one sample of a study of blood T cell repertoires in COVID-19. Generated by immunoSEQ multiplex PCR, the TCRdb table keeps only in-frame clones and is missing some. This table has about 82,000 clones, around 78% appearing once. The sample consisted of peripheral blood. All receptors derive from a man aged 60 to 75 with COVID-19, enrolled during active disease. Both conserved end residues are part of each CDR3. The D gene is left open where the match is weak. Clone size appears in some rows only: once, few, many, or a class for an expanded clone.

d_call j_call cdr3_length clone_size v_call cdr3_nt cdr3_aa
TRBD2 TRBJ2-2 19 NA TRBV4-2 TGTGCCAGCAGCCAAGCCGCGACTAGCGGGAGGGCCCGTACCGGGGAGCTGTTTTTT CASSQAATSGRARTGELFF
TRBD1 TRBJ2-7 15 NA TRBV10-3 TGTGCCATCAGTGAGGAGAGGGGGCCGTACTACGAGCAGTACTTC CAISEERGPYYEQYF
NA TRBJ1-1 11 NA TRBV29-1 TGCAGCGTGGCACGAAACACTGAAGCTTTCTTT CSVARNTEAFF
NA TRBJ1-1 14 NA TRBV25-1 TGTGCCAGCAGTGCCGAGCGGGCGAACACTGAAGCTTTCTTT CASSAERANTEAFF
TRBD2 TRBJ2-3 15 NA TRBV19 TGTGCCAGTAGTATACTGGGACTAGTAACAGATACGCAGTATTTT CASSILGLVTDTQYF
NA TRBJ2-2 13 NA TRBV19 TGTGCCTCCTTGACACTTAACACCGGGGAGCTGTTTTTT CASLTLNTGELFF
NA TRBJ2-1 13 NA TRBV5-4 TGTGCCAGCAGGGGCAGGTTCTACAATGAGCAGTTCTTC CASRGRFYNEQFF
NA TRBJ2-1 17 NA TRBV6-2/TRBV6-3 TGTGCCAGCAGTTACTCGGTGATCGATCCTCTACACAATGAGCAGTTCTTC CASSYSVIDPLHNEQFF
NA TRBJ1-1 13 NA TRBV6-5 TGTGCCAGCAGCTACAACTTTCACTCTGAAGCTTTCTTT CASSYNFHSEAFF
NA TRBJ1-1 13 few TRBV12-3/TRBV12-4 TGTGCCAGCAGTTTAGGGCTCACATCTGAAGCTTTCTTT CASSLGLTSEAFF
TRBD1 TRBJ1-1 12 NA TRBV29-1 TGCAGCGTTGATGCAGGGGGCGTCGAAGCTTTCTTT CSVDAGGVEAFF
TRBD2 TRBJ2-7 13 NA TRBV7-9 TGTGCTGCGACTAGCGGGACTAACTACGAGCAGTACTTC CAATSGTNYEQYF
NA TRBJ2-5 14 NA TRBV2 TGTGCCAGCACCCTATTGTGGGGCATGGAGACCCAGTACTTC CASTLLWGMETQYF
TRBD1 TRBJ1-2 14 few TRBV9 TGTGCCAGCAGCGTAGCTGGGACAGTTGGTGGCTACACCTTC CASSVAGTVGGYTF
NA TRBJ1-6 14 NA TRBV14 TGTGCCAGCAGCCAACGGGGGGATGGGTCACCCCTCCACTTT CASSQRGDGSPLHF
TRBD2 TRBJ2-1 11 once TRBV6-5 TGTGCCAGCAACCACGGGACTAGTTATTTCTTC CASNHGTSYFF
NA TRBJ1-1 13 NA TRBV29-1 TGCAGCGCCAGACAGGCGGCATACACTGAAGCTTTCTTT CSARQAAYTEAFF
NA TRBJ2-7 13 NA TRBV19 TGTGCCAGTAGTTGGGACTCTCCCTACGAGCAGTACTTC CASSWDSPYEQYF
NA TRBJ1-6 14 NA TRBV18 TGTGCCAGCTCACCATCGGTGCGGAATTCACCCCTCCACTTT CASSPSVRNSPLHF
TRBD1 TRBJ1-2 14 NA TRBV9 TGTGCCAGCAGCCCGGGGACAGGAGGCTATGGCTACACCTTC CASSPGTGGYGYTF
NA TRBJ1-1 13 NA TRBV15 TGTGCCACCAACGGACTGCCGAACACTGAAGCTTTCTTT CATNGLPNTEAFF
NA TRBJ2-1 14 NA TRBV13 TGTGCCAGCAGACCCTACGCGGCGGCCTATGAGCAGTTCTTC CASRPYAAAYEQFF
TRBD1 TRBJ1-1 16 NA TRBV5-4 TGTGCCAGCAGCGCCGCGACAGGGCCCATGAACACTGAAGCTTTCTTT CASSAATGPMNTEAFF
NA TRBJ2-7 14 NA TRBV7-8 TGTGCCAGCAGCCATCCGGGACTCCTCTACGAGCAGTACTTC CASSHPGLLYEQYF
TRBD2 TRBJ2-1 16 few TRBV7-6 TGTGCCAGCAGCCCGGTAGGGACTAGCGGCTACAATGAGCAGTTCTTC CASSPVGTSGYNEQFF
NA TRBJ1-5 15 few TRBV19 TGTGCCAGTAGACCGCCGGGACAAAACAATCAGCCCCAGCATTTT CASRPPGQNNQPQHF
TRBD1 TRBJ2-7 15 NA TRBV10-2 TGCGCCAGCAGTTTCCTGGGACAGGGGGCTTACGAGCAGTACTTC CASSFLGQGAYEQYF
NA TRBJ2-3 15 NA TRBV29-1 TGCAGCGTTTCCTTGACAGAGACGTACACAGATACGCAGTATTTT CSVSLTETYTDTQYF
NA TRBJ2-3 17 NA TRBV18 TGTGCCAGCTCACCTACCAGGGCCGCCGTAGCCACAGATACGCAGTATTTT CASSPTRAAVATDTQYF
TRBD1 TRBJ2-7 19 NA TRBV6-1 TGTGCCAGCAGTGCAACTCTCTTTATTTCCGGGACAGGGTTCCACGAGCAGTACTTC CASSATLFISGTGFHEQYF
NA TRBJ1-2 13 NA TRBV12-3/TRBV12-4 TGTGCCAGCAGCGCGACAGGCGTCTATGGCTACACCTTC CASSATGVYGYTF
NA TRBJ1-2 15 NA TRBV6-1 TGTGCCAGCAGTGAAGCCGCGGGCCGGAGCTATGGCTACACCTTC CASSEAAGRSYGYTF
NA TRBJ1-4 14 few TRBV27 TGTGCCAGCAGGGGCAGTGCAACTAATGAAAAACTGTTTTTT CASRGSATNEKLFF
NA TRBJ2-1 17 NA TRBV7-6 TGTGCCAGCAGCTTATTGTGGGGCCAACTCTCCTACAATGAGCAGTTCTTC CASSLLWGQLSYNEQFF
TRBD2 TRBJ2-1 16 NA TRBV4-1 TGCGCCAGCAGCCGACTATCAGCGGGAGAATCAGATGAGCAGTTCTTC CASSRLSAGESDEQFF
TRBD2 TRBJ2-7 12 few TRBV29-1 TGCAGCGTGACGACTAGCAGTTACGAGCAGTACTTC CSVTTSSYEQYF
NA TRBJ2-7 16 NA TRBV15 TGTGCCACCAGCAGAGATCTCTCAGCAGGGGCCTACGAGCAGTACTTC CATSRDLSAGAYEQYF
NA TRBJ2-2 12 NA TRBV12-5 TGTGCTAGTGCCGGGGAGGACGGGGAGCTGTTTTTT CASAGEDGELFF
TRBD1 TRBJ1-3 16 NA TRBV25-1 TGTGCCAGCAGTGAACTACAGGGGGTAACTGGAAACACCATATATTTT CASSELQGVTGNTIYF
TRBD1 TRBJ1-5 15 NA TRBV19 TGTGCCAGTGGAGGTCAGACAGGGCCCAATCAGCCCCAGCATTTT CASGGQTGPNQPQHF
TRBD1 TRBJ2-7 15 NA TRBV9 TGTGCCAGCAGCTTGGGGACAGGACAAAACTACGAGCAGTACTTC CASSLGTGQNYEQYF
NA TRBJ2-3 18 NA TRBV15 TGTGCCACCAGCAGGGGGGGACGTGGCCACGAAGATACAGATACGCAGTATTTT CATSRGGRGHEDTDTQYF
TRBD2 TRBJ2-7 15 once TRBV5-1 TGCGCCAGCAGCATGGGACTAGCGGGGGGGTACGAGCAGTACTTC CASSMGLAGGYEQYF
TRBD1 TRBJ2-3 17 few TRBV7-9 TGTGCCAGCAGCTTAGCGCTAGCAGGGGGTCGCACAGATACGCAGTATTTT CASSLALAGGRTDTQYF
TRBD1 TRBJ2-1 16 NA TRBV11-3 TGTGCCAGCAGCATCAGGGGGCAGGGGGCGTTCAATGAGCAGTTCTTC CASSIRGQGAFNEQFF
TRBD1 TRBJ1-1 14 NA TRBV5-1 TGCGCCAGCAGCTTGGGGGACAGGGTAACTGAAGCTTTCTTT CASSLGDRVTEAFF
NA TRBJ1-4 14 few TRBV4-1 TGCGCCAGCAGCCCCCAGGAACGTCGGGAAAAACTGTTTTTT CASSPQERREKLFF
TRBD1 TRBJ2-1 16 NA TRBV5-4 TGTGCCAGCAGCTTGGGCCGCCGGGACAGTTACAATGAGCAGTTCTTC CASSLGRRDSYNEQFF
TRBD1 TRBJ2-7 17 NA TRBV19 TGTGCCAGTAGTGGTGGGGCTTACGGGACAGGTACCTACGAGCAGTACTTC CASSGGAYGTGTYEQYF
TRBD1 TRBJ1-3 16 NA TRBV9 TGTGCCAGCAGCGCGACAGGGGGCCCCTCTGGAAACACCATATATTTT CASSATGGPSGNTIYF
TRBD1 TRBJ2-3 16 NA TRBV4-1 TGCGCCAGCAGCCGATCGCAGGGGGCCCCCCCAGATACGCAGTATTTT CASSRSQGAPPDTQYF
TRBD1 TRBJ2-4 16 once TRBV15 TGTGCCACCAGCACCAAACAGGGGGCTACCAAAAACATTCAGTACTTC CATSTKQGATKNIQYF
NA TRBJ1-1 17 few TRBV7-9 TGTGCCAGCAGCCCGTCCCCGGACAGACGAATGAACACTGAAGCTTTCTTT CASSPSPDRRMNTEAFF
NA TRBJ2-1 15 NA TRBV2 TGTGCCAGCAGTGAGGAGGGGCGGTTCTCCAATGAGCAGTTCTTC CASSEEGRFSNEQFF
TRBD1 TRBJ2-6 18 NA TRBV15 TGTGCCACCAGCAGAGAGGACAGGTTGGGTTCTGGGGCCAACGTCCTGACTTTC CATSREDRLGSGANVLTF
NA TRBJ1-2 14 NA TRBV2 TGTGCCAGCAGGACGACAGATCTTTTGACTGGCTACACCTTC CASRTTDLLTGYTF
NA TRBJ1-2 13 NA TRBV10-3 TGTGCCATCAGTGAGCAGGGGCGGAATGGCTACACCTTC CAISEQGRNGYTF
TRBD1 TRBJ2-4 14 NA TRBV5-1 TGCGCCAGCACCCGGGACAGGGGAGGAGACATTCAGTACTTC CASTRDRGGDIQYF